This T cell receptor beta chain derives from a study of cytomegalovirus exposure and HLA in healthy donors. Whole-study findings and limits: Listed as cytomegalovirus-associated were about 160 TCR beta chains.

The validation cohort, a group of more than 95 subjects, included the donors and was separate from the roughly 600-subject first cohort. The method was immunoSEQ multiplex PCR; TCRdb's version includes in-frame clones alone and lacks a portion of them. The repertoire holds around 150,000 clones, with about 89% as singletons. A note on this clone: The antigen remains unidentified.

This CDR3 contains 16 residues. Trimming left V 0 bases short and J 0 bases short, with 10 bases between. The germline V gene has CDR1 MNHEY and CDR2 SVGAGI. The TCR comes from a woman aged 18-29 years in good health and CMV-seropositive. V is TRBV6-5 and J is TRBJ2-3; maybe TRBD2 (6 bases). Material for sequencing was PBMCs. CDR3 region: CASSYSSSGSTDTQYF. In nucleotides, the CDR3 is TGTGCCAGCAGTTACTCGAGTAGCGGTAGCACAGATACGCAGTATTTT.